The rows below give T cell receptor beta chains drawn from one sample of a study of shared clonotypes between healthy human individuals. Profiled with immunoSEQ multiplex PCR; TCRdb holds only in-frame clones, not every one. The table shows some 580,000 clones, with 95% to 98% occurring only once. The sequenced material came from naive CD4+ T cells sorted from blood. The receptors shown here come from a woman in her 30s in good health. CDR3s include the opening cysteine and the closing phenylalanine or tryptophan. Each record gives: clone size, V gene, J gene, D gene, CDR3 DNA, CDR3 protein. A D gene is named only where the DNA matches it firmly. Clone size is stated in some rows and not others, as once, few, many or a class when expanded.

.,TRBV18,TRBJ1-1,TRBD1,TGTGCCAGCTCCCGAACGACAGGGGGCGTTACTGAAGCTTTCTTT,CASSRTTGGVTEAFF
.,TRBV28,TRBJ2-1,TRBD1,TGTGCCAGCAGTTCCGGGGACAGTTACTACAATGAGCAGTTCTTC,CASSSGDSYYNEQFF
.,TRBV6-8,TRBJ1-1,.,TGTGCCAGCAAGGGATATTCTAAGGGGTCCGTCGGTTGGGACACTGAAGCTTTCTTT,CASKGYSKGSVGWDTEAFF
.,TRBV5-1,TRBJ2-3,TRBD2,TGCGCCAGCAGCTTGGTTAGCGGGAGTGCAGATACGCAGTATTTT,CASSLVSGSADTQYF
once,TRBV18,TRBJ2-7,TRBD1,TGTGCCAGCTCACCAGTAGGACAGGGGGACGAGCAGTACTTC,CASSPVGQGDEQYF
once,TRBV6-6,TRBJ2-7,TRBD2,TGTGCCAGCAGTTCCGGGACTAGCGGGATCTACGAGCAGTACTTC,CASSSGTSGIYEQYF
.,TRBV28,TRBJ2-1,TRBD2,TGTGCCAGCAGCCTAGCGGGCCTACTCGACAATGAGCAGTTCTTC,CASSLAGLLDNEQFF
.,TRBV11-1,TRBJ1-1,TRBD1,TGTGCCAGCAGCTTACCGACCGGGACAGTGAACACTGAAGCTTTCTTT,CASSLPTGTVNTEAFF
.,TRBV28,TRBJ2-7,.,TGTGCCAGCAGTTTCCCGGACCGGACCGGGCAGTACTTC,CASSFPDRTGQYF
.,TRBV5-4,TRBJ2-7,TRBD2,TGTGCCAGCAGCTCTAGCGGGAGGTTGTACGAGCAGTACTTC,CASSSSGRLYEQYF
.,TRBV4-1,TRBJ2-7,TRBD2,TGCGCCAGCAGCCAAGACGGCGGGAGGGGCTCCTACGAGCAGTACTTC,CASSQDGGRGSYEQYF
.,TRBV5-1,TRBJ1-2,.,TGCGCCAGCAGCCTGGATATGGGATCCCTCTATGGCTACACCTTC,CASSLDMGSLYGYTF
.,TRBV19,TRBJ2-5,.,TGTGCCAGTAAATCGGCGGACGAAGAGACCCAGTACTTC,CASKSADEETQYF
.,TRBV4-1,TRBJ2-1,.,TGCGCCAGCAGCCCCGTAAGCGGCGCGGACAATGAGCAGTTCTTC,CASSPVSGADNEQFF
.,TRBV14,TRBJ2-7,.,TGTGCCAGCAGCCAAGCGGTGGGAGTCAGTTACGAGCAGTACTTC,CASSQAVGVSYEQYF
.,TRBV6-1,TRBJ1-1,.,TGTGCCAGCAGTGCCCCAGGGACCATGAACACTGAAGCTTTCTTT,CASSAPGTMNTEAFF
.,TRBV25-1,TRBJ2-7,.,TGTGCCAGCAGTGTTACATTAGCGGACTCCTACGAGCAGTACTTC,CASSVTLADSYEQYF
once,TRBV6-1,TRBJ2-7,.,TGTGCCAGCGGGGCCCCCTACGAGCAGTACTTC,CASGAPYEQYF
.,TRBV28,TRBJ1-1,.,TGTGCCAGCAGTTTATTAACAATCACTGAAGCTTTCTTT,CASSLLTITEAFF
.,TRBV29-1,TRBJ2-1,.,TGCAGCGGCAGGTGGGGGGACGATGACAATGAGCAGTTCTTC,CSGRWGDDDNEQFF
.,TRBV4-1,TRBJ2-3,.,TGCGCCAGCAGCCAATGGTCGGGTAGCACAGATACGCAGTATTTT,CASSQWSGSTDTQYF
.,TRBV28,TRBJ1-1,.,TGTGCCAGCAGTTTATTGCAGATGAACACTGAAGCTTTCTTT,CASSLLQMNTEAFF
.,TRBV27,TRBJ2-7,.,TGTGCCAGCAGTAGGACAGTACCCTACGAGCAGTACTTC,CASSRTVPYEQYF
.,TRBV5-1,TRBJ2-7,TRBD2,TGCGCCAGCAGCTTGGGCTTAGCGGGAGCCTACGAGCAGTACTTC,CASSLGLAGAYEQYF
.,TRBV6-5,TRBJ2-7,TRBD1,TGTGCCAGCAGCAGGACAGGGACGTCCTACGAGCAGTACTTC,CASSRTGTSYEQYF
once,TRBV7-9,TRBJ2-1,TRBD2,TGTGCCAGCAGCTTAGCCGCGGGCTTAACAGCGGGAGTAAGTGAGCAGTTCTTC,CASSLAAGLTAGVSEQFF
.,TRBV28,TRBJ2-7,.,TGTGCCAGCAGTTACCCCGGTGGCTCCTACGAGCAGTACTTC,CASSYPGGSYEQYF
.,TRBV5-1,TRBJ2-7,TRBD2,TGCGCCAGCAGCCCCTTCGGAGCTAGCGGTACCTACGAGCAGTACTTC,CASSPFGASGTYEQYF
.,TRBV5-4,TRBJ2-5,.,TGTGCCAGCAGCTTGTTCCTCACCGGCCTAACGGAGACCCAGTACTTC,CASSLFLTGLTETQYF
.,TRBV11-2,TRBJ1-1,.,TGTGCCAGCAGCTTAGGAACGGGTGGTGGCACTGAAGCTTTCTTT,CASSLGTGGGTEAFF
.,TRBV11-2,TRBJ2-1,TRBD2,TGTGCCAGCAGCTTAACCCTAGCGGGAGCGGGTAGGGGTGAGCAGTTCTTC,CASSLTLAGAGRGEQFF
.,TRBV6-1,TRBJ2-7,.,TGTGCCAGCCTCAAGGGGGGACAGAACTACGAGCAGTACTTC,CASLKGGQNYEQYF
.,TRBV7-2,TRBJ1-5,.,TGTGCCAGCAGCACCGGGAGGCGGGAGCCCCAGCATTTT,CASSTGRREPQHF
.,TRBV28,TRBJ1-2,.,TGTGCCAGCAGCTACCGTCCCTCTCAGTTTGGCTACACCTTC,CASSYRPSQFGYTF
.,TRBV4-1,TRBJ2-1,.,TGCGCCAGCAGCGGAGTTCGTGAGCAGTTCTTC,CASSGVREQFF
.,TRBV7-6,TRBJ2-5,TRBD1,TGTGCCAGCGGCTATTACAGGGGTTCGGAGACCCAGTACTTC,CASGYYRGSETQYF
.,TRBV15,TRBJ2-3,TRBD1,TGTGCCACCAGCAGGGGACAGGGAGACACAGATACGCAGTATTTT,CATSRGQGDTDTQYF
.,TRBV10-1,TRBJ2-1,TRBD1,TGCGCCAGCAGTGAGATAACAGGGGCGCAGGGAAATGAGCAGTTCTTC,CASSEITGAQGNEQFF
.,TRBV5-6,TRBJ1-4,TRBD1,TGTGCCAGCAGCTTTGACAGGGCAACTAATGAAAAACTGTTTTTT,CASSFDRATNEKLFF
.,TRBV28,TRBJ1-1,.,TGTGCCAGCAGTTTCGGGGGGGAGAATATGAACACTGAAGCTTTCTTT,CASSFGGENMNTEAFF
.,TRBV5-1,TRBJ1-3,.,TGCGCCAGCAGATCTCTGGTTGAGGACACCATATATTTT,CASRSLVEDTIYF
.,TRBV19,TRBJ2-7,TRBD1,TGTGCCAGTAGTAACCAGGGGGCGCGGGAGCAGTACTTC,CASSNQGAREQYF
.,TRBV25-1,TRBJ2-3,.,TGTGCCAGCAGTGAATATACCCCAGATACGCAGTATTTT,CASSEYTPDTQYF
.,TRBV6-1,TRBJ2-3,.,TGTGCCAGCAGTGAACTCTGGTCAACAGATACGCAGTATTTT,CASSELWSTDTQYF
.,TRBV5-4,TRBJ2-7,.,TGTGCCAGCAGCTTGGGAGGGACGCGCTCCTACGAGCAGTACTTC,CASSLGGTRSYEQYF
.,TRBV7-7,TRBJ2-3,TRBD2,TGTGCCAGCAGCCCTGGGACTAGTAACGCAGATACGCAGTATTTT,CASSPGTSNADTQYF
.,TRBV7-5,TRBJ2-7,.,TGTGTCAGAAGCTTCCACCTCCCCCAGGGAAACCACGAGCAGTACTTC,CVRSFHLPQGNHEQYF